What follows is one T cell receptor beta chain and its context. Antigen unknown. The length of the CDR3 is 17 residues. Germline CDR1 MDHEN, CDR2 SYDVKM. With 4 bases removed from V and 7 bases from J, the gap between germline ends came to 23 bases. Investigators separated out CD4+ T cells once 9 to 11 days of culture had passed. A PCR test confirmed that the person had SARS-CoV-2 infection between March and December 2020. Produced via immunoSEQ multiplex PCR; TCRdb's table is partial and in-frame only. The data contain about 46,000 clones, about 74% of them seen just once; the ten biggest clones take up roughly 9.4%. These data come from a study of vaccination effects on CD4 cells after COVID-19. Study-wide background: Two recovered convalescent patients were sampled 16 days and one week pre-vaccination. The study, taken as a whole, reports: Among infection- and vaccine-induced clones, marked clonal contraction occurred late after vaccination. Early post-infection timepoints were missing from the study, which also had few convalescent patients.

The TCR was taken from a human donor who had a prior SARS-CoV-2 infection. This chain uses TRBV28 with TRBJ2-1, with D possibly TRBD1 on 6 matching bases. The sequences come from CD4+ T cells from PBMCs cultured without peptide, collected before COVID-19 vaccination. The CDR3 here is CASSSAHQGRQWNEQFF. CDR3 nucleotides: TGTGCCAGCAGTTCCGCGCATCAGGGGCGGCAATGGAATGAGCAGTTCTTC.